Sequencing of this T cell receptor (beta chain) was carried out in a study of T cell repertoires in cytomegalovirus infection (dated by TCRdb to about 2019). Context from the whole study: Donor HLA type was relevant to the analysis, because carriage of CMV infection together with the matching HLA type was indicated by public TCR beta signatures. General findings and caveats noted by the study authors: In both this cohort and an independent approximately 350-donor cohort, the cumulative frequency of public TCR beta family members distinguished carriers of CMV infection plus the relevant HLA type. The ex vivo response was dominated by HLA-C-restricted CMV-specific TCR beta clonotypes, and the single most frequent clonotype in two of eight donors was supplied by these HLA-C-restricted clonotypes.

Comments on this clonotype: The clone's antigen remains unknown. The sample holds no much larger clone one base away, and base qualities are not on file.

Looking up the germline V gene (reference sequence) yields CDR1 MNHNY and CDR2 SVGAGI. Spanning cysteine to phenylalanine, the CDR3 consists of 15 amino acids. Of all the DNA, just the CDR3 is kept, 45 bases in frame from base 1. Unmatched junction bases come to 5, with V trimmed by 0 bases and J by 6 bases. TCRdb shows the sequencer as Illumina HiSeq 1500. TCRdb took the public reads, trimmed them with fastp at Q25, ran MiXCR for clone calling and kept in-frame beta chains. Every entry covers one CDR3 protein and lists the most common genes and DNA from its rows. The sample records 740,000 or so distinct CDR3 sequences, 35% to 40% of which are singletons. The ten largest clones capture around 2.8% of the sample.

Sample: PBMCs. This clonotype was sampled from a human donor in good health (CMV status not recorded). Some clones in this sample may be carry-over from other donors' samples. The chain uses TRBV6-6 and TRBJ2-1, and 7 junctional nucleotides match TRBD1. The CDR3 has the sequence CASSYSLQGRNEQFF. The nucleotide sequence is TGTGCCAGCAGTTACTCCTTACAGGGGCGCAATGAGCAGTTCTTC.